This is a list of T cell receptor beta chains from one sample in a study of blood T cells in healthy people across ages. TCRdb analysed the 5' RACE reads with MiXCR anew, one entry per CDR3 protein. The data hold more than 1,000,000 distinct CDR3 sequences, with approximately 25% observed a single time. This same sample was also taken into another study, of T cells of mothers and their children.

Sequencing was performed on blood. All receptors come from a girl aged 2-10 years in good health. Both conserved end residues are part of each CDR3. Each record gives: J gene, clone size, D gene, V gene, CDR3 protein, CDR3 DNA. A D gene is named only where the DNA matches it firmly. Clone size is stated in some rows and not others, as once, few, many or a class when expanded.

TRBJ2-1 - TRBD2 TRBV4-1 CASSLFGRANEQFF TGCGCCAGCAGCCTGTTCGGGAGGGCCAATGAGCAGTTCTTC
TRBJ2-5 - - TRBV4-1 CASSQDWPVIGETQYF TGCGCCAGCAGCCAAGATTGGCCCGTCATCGGAGAGACCCAGTACTTC
TRBJ2-5 - TRBD2 TRBV15 CATSKRLAGSETQYF TGTGCCACCAGCAAGAGACTAGCGGGATCAGAGACCCAGTACTTC
TRBJ2-3 - TRBD2 TRBV12-3/TRBV12-4 CASSPTSGRNTGTQYF TGTGCCAGCAGTCCGACTAGCGGGAGGAACACGGGTACGCAGTATTTT
TRBJ1-1 - - TRBV9 CASSVAQDTEAFF TGTGCCAGCAGCGTAGCACAGGACACTGAAGCTTTCTTT
TRBJ2-1 - TRBD2 TRBV4-2 CASSLVGAGTISYNEQFF TGTGCCAGCAGCCTCGTTGGCGCCGGGACTATCTCCTACAATGAGCAGTTCTTC
TRBJ1-2 few - TRBV5-5 CASSLTSPNYGYTF TGTGCCAGCAGCTTAACGTCTCCTAACTATGGCTACACCTTC
TRBJ2-3 - TRBD2 TRBV12-3/TRBV12-4 CASSPTGLAGTTDTQYF TGTGCCAGCAGCCCCACGGGGCTAGCGGGGACCACAGATACGCAGTATTTT
TRBJ1-2 - - TRBV7-9 CASSSLGDGPNYGYTF TGTGCCAGCAGCTCCCTCGGGGACGGGCCTAACTATGGCTACACCTTC
TRBJ1-1 - - TRBV7-2 CASSAQGITEAFF TGTGCCAGCAGCGCCCAGGGGATCACTGAAGCTTTCTTT
TRBJ2-1 many - TRBV4-1 CASSQEQNPNEQFF TGCGCCAGCAGCCAAGAGCAGAACCCCAATGAGCAGTTCTTC
TRBJ2-3 - TRBD2 TRBV7-2 CASAYSGGLTDTQYF TGTGCCAGCGCCTATAGCGGGGGGCTCACAGATACGCAGTATTTT
TRBJ1-2 few TRBD1 TRBV12-3/TRBV12-4 CASSLGTGIPGGTF TGTGCCAGCAGTTTGGGGACAGGGATCCCTGGGGGGACCTTC
TRBJ2-1 few - TRBV27 CASSWGGPDNEQFF TGTGCCAGCAGTTGGGGTGGACCTGACAATGAGCAGTTCTTC
TRBJ2-1 few - TRBV29-1 CSVERRSSYNEQFF TGCAGCGTTGAGCGGAGGAGCTCCTACAATGAGCAGTTCTTC
TRBJ2-2 many - TRBV5-4 CASSLASNTGELFF TGTGCCAGCAGCTTGGCGAGTAACACCGGGGAGCTGTTTTTT
TRBJ1-3 - - TRBV20-1 CSAPGWNTIYF TGCAGTGCTCCAGGCTGGAACACCATATATTTT
TRBJ2-1 - TRBD2 TRBV5-1 CASSLSGSGANEQFF TGCGCCAGCAGCCTTAGCGGGAGTGGGGCCAATGAGCAGTTCTTC
TRBJ2-1 - TRBD1 TRBV27 CASSWTGEQFF TGTGCCAGCAGTTGGACAGGGGAGCAGTTCTTC
TRBJ1-5 few - TRBV7-8 CASSLEAGEGQPQHF TGTGCCAGCAGCTTAGAGGCAGGGGAGGGCCAGCCCCAGCATTTT
TRBJ2-5 - - TRBV5-6 CASSLWGLETQYF TGTGCCAGCAGCTTGTGGGGGCTCGAGACCCAGTACTTC
TRBJ1-1 few - TRBV7-8 CASSLGQEGVGTEAFF TGTGCCAGCAGCTTAGGGCAGGAAGGAGTAGGAACTGAAGCTTTCTTT
TRBJ2-4 - - TRBV27 CASSSYLRQAKNIQYF TGTGCCAGCAGTTCTTACTTGCGACAAGCCAAAAACATTCAGTACTTC
TRBJ2-5 few - TRBV15 CATSRESGRGGGETQYF TGTGCCACCAGCAGAGAGTCCGGGAGAGGGGGGGGAGAGACCCAGTACTTC
TRBJ2-5 - - TRBV12-3/TRBV12-4 CASSLAMVVETQYF TGTGCCAGCAGTTTAGCTATGGTGGTAGAGACCCAGTACTTC
TRBJ2-1 - - TRBV29-1 CSVRGGLYNEQFF TGCAGCGTTCGCGGGGGCCTTTACAATGAGCAGTTCTTC
TRBJ2-5 few - TRBV9 CASSFGLTETQYF TGTGCCAGCAGCTTCGGACTGACAGAGACCCAGTACTTC
TRBJ1-3 - - TRBV20-1 CSARDMVFSGNTIYF TGCAGTGCTAGAGATATGGTCTTCTCTGGAAACACCATATATTTT
TRBJ1-4 few - TRBV7-8 CASSLVWVEDEKLFF TGTGCCAGCAGCTTAGTTTGGGTTGAAGATGAAAAACTGTTTTTT
TRBJ2-5 few - TRBV20-1 CSARDRAQRLETQYF TGCAGTGCTAGAGATAGAGCCCAGCGCCTGGAGACCCAGTACTTC
TRBJ2-3 few TRBD2 TRBV28 CASSDSVGTSGTDTQYF TGTGCCAGCAGTGATTCTGTAGGGACTAGCGGAACAGATACGCAGTATTTT
TRBJ1-2 - - TRBV6-1 CATTPFKAPGWSYGYTF TGTGCCACCACTCCATTTAAGGCCCCGGGATGGTCCTATGGCTACACCTTC
TRBJ2-7 few TRBD2 TRBV28 CASSSTGSGRTSYEQYF TGTGCCAGCAGTTCTACCGGTAGCGGGAGGACATCCTACGAGCAGTACTTC
TRBJ1-5 few - TRBV6-2/TRBV6-3 CASSSGYQPQHF TGTGCCAGCAGTTCGGGCTATCAGCCCCAGCATTTT
TRBJ2-5 few TRBD1 TRBV28 CASSLYRGSQETQYF TGTGCCAGCAGTCTCTACAGGGGGAGCCAAGAGACCCAGTACTTC
TRBJ1-4 - - TRBV12-3/TRBV12-4 CASTAGEGEKLFF TGTGCCAGCACGGCGGGCGAGGGCGAAAAACTGTTTTTT
TRBJ2-5 few - TRBV29-1 CSVTLETQYF TGCAGCGTAACTCTGGAGACCCAGTACTTC
TRBJ2-3 few - TRBV14 CASSSAVRTDTQYF TGTGCCAGCAGCTCGGCTGTTCGCACAGATACGCAGTATTTT
TRBJ2-3 - - TRBV29-1 CSYHTRGENTQYF TGCAGCTATCACACCCGGGGTGAAAATACGCAGTATTTT
TRBJ2-2 - - TRBV7-8 CASSLSQGYGELFF TGTGCCAGCAGCCTCTCGCAGGGTTACGGGGAGCTGTTTTTT
TRBJ1-1 once - TRBV9 CASSPPRDATEAFF TGTGCCAGCAGCCCCCCCAGGGATGCCACTGAAGCTTTCTTT
TRBJ2-1 few TRBD2 TRBV2 CASSEARAGGHEQFF TGTGCCAGCAGTGAAGCGCGGGCGGGGGGGCACGAGCAGTTCTTC
TRBJ2-7 - TRBD1 TRBV6-2/TRBV6-3 CASSYVSGGAYEQYF TGTGCCAGCAGTTATGTCTCAGGGGGCGCCTACGAGCAGTACTTC
TRBJ2-6 - - TRBV7-3 CASSLTGGAVSGANVLTF TGTGCCAGCAGCTTAACTGGTGGCGCCGTTTCTGGGGCCAACGTCCTGACTTTC
TRBJ2-7 few - TRBV12-3/TRBV12-4 CASTFSYRTPYEQYF TGTGCCAGCACCTTCTCCTACCGAACGCCCTACGAGCAGTACTTC
TRBJ2-5 - TRBD2 TRBV7-2 CASSFSGAQGTQYF TGTGCCAGCAGCTTCAGCGGGGCCCAAGGGACCCAGTACTTC
TRBJ2-5 few TRBD2 TRBV20-1 CSAWTGGLGTQYF TGCAGTGCCTGGACGGGAGGCCTCGGGACCCAGTACTTC
TRBJ1-1 - TRBD1 TRBV27 CASSFQGQGTEAFF TGTGCCAGCAGCTTCCAAGGACAGGGCACTGAAGCTTTCTTT
TRBJ2-3 - - TRBV5-5 CASSFNSPLDTQYF TGTGCCAGCAGCTTCAATTCGCCGCTTGACACGCAGTATTTT